Each of the 17 T cell receptor beta chains below was sequenced from the same sample in a study of human T cells and chemical hapten exposure. MiXCR was run by TCRdb on the RACE reads, yielding one entry per CDR3 protein. Among about 180,000 distinct CDR3 sequences listed, roughly 30% were seen once. Time point meaning: pre-sensitization, week 0. Treatment described: therapeutic diphenylcyclopropenone sensitization with weekly scalp DPC. Sequenced material: whole blood, taken in connection with sensitization to the hapten diphenylcyclopropenone (DPC). All receptors derive from a young woman with alopecia areata. Some clones in this sample may be carry-over from other donors' samples.

V and J are TRBV29-1 and TRBJ2-1; D may correspond to TRBD1 or TRBD2 (5 bases each). CDR1 is SQVTM and CDR2 is ANQGSEA in the germline V gene. The length of the CDR3 is 13 residues. V lost 3 bases and J 10 bases, leaving 16 bases between the germline ends. CDR3 sequence (DNA): TGCAGCGTTGACTGGGGACCCTCGTCCGAGCAGTTCTTC. Residues: CSVDWGPSSEQFF.

This clonotype was seen once. V and J are TRBV28 and TRBJ2-1; D may be TRBD1 or TRBD2 (5 bases each). The CDR3 runs to 12 residues. Germline CDR1 reads MDHEN; CDR2 reads SYDVKM. The ends were cut back, 6 bases at V and 9 bases at J, with 12 bases in the middle. The CDR3 reads CASSSRGVEQFF. The DNA of the CDR3 is TGTGCCAGCAGCTCGAGAGGGGTTGAGCAGTTCTTC.

Here the CDR3 reads CASSQDWRQTTQIQETQYF. CDR3 in DNA: TGTGCCAGCAGCCAAGATTGGAGACAGACTACTCAGATTCAAGAGACCCAGTACTTC. The chain has TRBV4-2 and TRBJ2-5; D is possibly TRBD1 or TRBD2 (5 bases each). The germline V gene encodes CDR1 LGHNA and CDR2 YNFKEQ. Trimming removed 0 bases at V and 2 bases at J, with 22 bases between. This CDR3 has 19 amino acids.

V is TRBV20-1 and J is TRBJ2-7, with no clear D. V was shortened by 6 bases and J by 0 bases, with 15 bases between the two germline ends. The length of the CDR3 is 14 residues. From germline, CDR1 is DFQATT and CDR2 SNEGSKA (reference sequence). The CDR3 loop reads CSALGGRSSYEQYF. The CDR3 DNA is TGCAGTGCCCTAGGTGGCCGAAGCTCCTACGAGCAGTACTTC.

The chain has TRBV12-3 or TRBV12-4 and TRBJ2-1; TRBD1 aligns across 10 bases. The CDR3 spans 14 residues. V was clipped by 6 bases and J by 6 bases; unmatched bases: 5. CDR3 region: CASRGTGAVNEQFF. CDR3 coding DNA: TGTGCCAGCAGGGGGACAGGGGCGGTCAATGAGCAGTTCTTC.

The chain uses TRBV29-1 and TRBJ1-1, with 7 bases identical to TRBD1. Germline lookup yields CDR1 SQVTM and CDR2 ANQGSEA. V lost 5 bases, J lost 0 bases, and 3 bases stayed unmatched. The CDR3 runs 13 residues. The CDR3 region is CSVRQGLNTEAFF. DNA of the CDR3: TGCAGCGTTCGACAGGGCCTGAACACTGAAGCTTTCTTT. The full variable domain, rest sourced from reference TRBV29-1 and TRBJ1-1, is SAVISQKPSRDICQRGTSLTIQCQVDSQVTMMFWYRQQPGQSLTLIATANQGSEATYESGFVIDKFPISRPNLTFSTLTVSNMSPEDSSIYLCSVRQGLNTEAFFGQGTRLTVV.

The CDR3 DNA follows: TGTGCCAGCAGCCCGTCGCGGCTCGTCGGCACAGATACGCAGTATTTT. This codes for CASSPSRLVGTDTQYF. The chain joins TRBV3-1 to TRBJ2-3; no reliable D call. The CDR3 has 16 amino acids. V was pared by 4 bases and J by 1 base, with 15 bases between. Germline loops: CDR1 LGHDT, CDR2 YNNKEL (reference sequence).

This clonotype was seen only a few times. V is TRBV7-2 and J is TRBJ1-5; D is unclear. V was shortened by 5 bases and J by 0 bases, with 11 bases between the two germline ends. This CDR3 has 15 residues. CDR1 SGHTA and CDR2 FQGNSA come from the germline V gene. This chain's CDR3 is CASSPQMGSNQPQHF. The CDR3 nucleotides are TGTGCCAGCAGCCCCCAAATGGGTAGCAATCAGCCCCAGCATTTT.

In its sample, this clonotype was seen a few times. The chain employs TRBV4-1 and TRBJ2-7; D might be TRBD2 (6 bases). This CDR3 is built from 14 residues. With 1 base removed from V and 5 bases from J, the gap between germline ends came to 12 bases. Per the germline V gene, CDR1 is MGHRA and CDR2 is YSYEKL. CDR3 bases: TGCGCCAGCAGCCAAGGGACCTCGGGGGACGAGCAGTACTTC. Its translation: CASSQGTSGDEQYF.

This chain links TRBV3-1 with TRBJ2-1; no firm D call. The CDR3 has 15 amino acids. V dropped 1 base and J dropped 5 bases, with 12 bases sitting between them. Germline-derived CDR1 and CDR2 are LGHDT and YNNKEL (reference sequence). CDR3 in amino acids: CASSQGIVRNNEQFF. CDR3 sequence (DNA): TGTGCCAGCAGCCAAGGTATCGTCCGGAACAATGAGCAGTTCTTC.

J is TRBJ1-5 and V is TRBV10-3, with D possibly TRBD1 on 5 matching bases. Germline V lookup: CDR1 ENHRY, CDR2 SYGVKD. This CDR3 has 16 residues. With 10 bases removed from V and 5 bases from J, the gap between germline ends came to 24 bases. CDR3 sequence reads: CATSRQGPIQDQPQHF. DNA for the CDR3: TGTGCCACCAGCCGGCAGGGCCCCATTCAGGATCAGCCCCAGCATTTT.

This clonotype was observed a handful of times. The V and J genes are TRBV29-1 and TRBJ2-2; 8 bases line up with TRBD2. The CDR3 totals 14 residues. The trim removed 7 bases at V and 7 bases at J, leaving 11 bases unmatched. Germline V gives CDR1 SQVTM, CDR2 ANQGSEA. This CDR3 is CSAQRGGMGGELFF. The CDR3 DNA is TGCAGCGCCCAACGGGGGGGTATGGGCGGGGAGCTGTTTTTT.

This clonotype was observed at least ten times. This chain connects TRBV20-1 to TRBJ2-7; unclear D gene. Germline lookup yields CDR1 DFQATT and CDR2 SNEGSKA (reference sequence). V was shortened by 0 bases and J by 3 bases, with 12 bases between the two germline ends. The CDR3 totals 14 residues. The CDR3 protein is CSAREEGNIYEQYF. The CDR3 nucleotides read TGCAGTGCTAGAGAAGAAGGGAATATCTACGAGCAGTACTTC.

The chain is built from TRBV15 and TRBJ2-5; D may be TRBD2 (6 bases). The CDR3 has 15 amino acids. V lost 3 bases and J lost 5, with 16 bases in between. CDR1 and CDR2 from the germline V gene are LNHNV and YYDKDF (reference sequence). In DNA, the CDR3 is TGTGCCACCAGCAGTGGGGGGAGAGCTCAGGAGACCCAGTACTTC. It codes for CATSSGGRAQETQYF.

The J gene is TRBJ1-1, the V gene TRBV12-3 or TRBV12-4, with TRBD1 matching 7 bases. Trimming removed 3 bases from V and 3 bases from J; junction bases left unmatched: 4. This CDR3 has 14 amino acids. The CDR3 nucleotides are TGTGCCAGCAGTTTCTCGGGACAGTACACTGAAGCTTTCTTT. It specifies CASSFSGQYTEAFF.

This sequence joins TRBV29-1 and TRBJ2-1; no firm D call. This CDR3 comprises 12 residues. In germline, CDR1 is SQVTM, CDR2 ANQGSEA. Trimming cost V 4 bases and J 5 bases, with 9 bases left between them. The CDR3 loop reads CSVGLYNNEQFF. The CDR3 DNA follows: TGCAGCGTTGGACTGTACAACAATGAGCAGTTCTTC.

This clonotype was counted between two and nine times. The genes are TRBV7-2 and TRBJ2-7, with D perhaps TRBD1 (6 bases). Deletions cut 2 bases from V and 4 bases from J, with 18 bases between. The germline CDR1 and CDR2 sequences are SGHTA and FQGNSA. The CDR3 has 16 amino acids. CDR3 in amino acids: CASSLMMRGHLYEQYF. The CDR3 DNA reads TGTGCCAGCAGCTTAATGATGAGGGGACACCTTTACGAGCAGTACTTC.